Detailed here is one T cell receptor (beta chain). Its antigen remains unidentified. These data come from a study of beta chain features in type 1 diabetes. TCRB transcripts that were expressed got sequenced, as all of the isolated RNA had been reverse transcribed. Sequencing was performed with immunoSEQ multiplex PCR; in TCRdb, only in-frame clones are kept and a portion is missing. Of 400,000 or so clones in the sample, 8% to 10% were seen once. The CDR3 consists of 17 residues. The study, taken as a whole, reports: Patients' naive, central memory and Treg TCRB repertoires seemed closer to one another than those of healthy donors. TCRB CDR3 length was moderately but significantly reduced in all four CD4+ subsets of Type 1 diabetes patients. Among type 1 diabetes patients, VDJ junctions had fewer insertions and more deletions.

Purity exceeding 98% was reached by all sorted populations. The source of this sequence is a man between 25 and 39 years old with type 1 diabetes. This chain links TRBV21-1 with TRBJ1-2. TRBV21-1 is a pseudogene. The sequenced sample was central memory CD4+ T cells from blood. In DNA form, the CDR3 reads TGTGCCAGCAGCAAAAAGGTGGCGGTCGTTCCTAACTATGGCTACACCTTC. Its protein is CASSKKVAVVPNYGYTF.